A single T cell receptor beta chain is shown here with its context. Its antigen remains unidentified. The data were taken from a study of STAT5B mutations in CD4+ large granular lymphocyte leukemia. Study-wide background: Among healthy donors, a particular HLA allele went with more CDR3 'QG' motifs. Broader study findings: No patients shared main leukemic clonotypes, though around 25% appeared at low frequency elsewhere.

The germline gives CDR1 SGHRS, CDR2 YFSETQ. Trimming stripped 0 bases from V and 4 bases from J, with 11 bases between. The CDR3 is made up of 15 amino acids. Sequencing was at survey level. Data came from immunoSEQ multiplex PCR; TCRdb stores just in-frame clones and leaves some out. The sample lists roughly 32,000 clones; about 71% were seen once. This chain links TRBV5-1 with TRBJ1-3, with a possible D match to TRBD1 (5 bases). The TCR comes from a human donor in good health. The material sequenced was CD4+ T cells from blood buffy coats. CDR3 sequence: CASSLGPGSGNTIYF. In DNA form, the CDR3 reads TGCGCCAGCAGCTTGGGCCCAGGGTCGGGAAACACCATATATTTT.